These 9 T cell receptor beta chains came from one sample sequenced in a study of OX40 agonist ivuxolimab in advanced cancers. Assay: immunoSEQ multiplex PCR; the TCRdb copy retains only in-frame clones and omits some. Here the sample spans 40,000 to 45,000 clones, 85% to 95% being singletons. The sample in question was CD4+ or CD8+ T cells sorted from blood, obtained in a trial of the OX40 agonist ivuxolimab. Source of these receptors: an adult with an advanced solid tumor such as melanoma, head and neck, liver or kidney cancer.

The rearrangement joins TRBV28 to TRBJ1-1, with no clear D. Trimming removed 2 bases at V and 5 bases at J, with 9 bases between. The CDR3 has 13 residues. Germline CDR1 and CDR2: MDHEN and SYDVKM. Here the CDR3 reads CASSLIGGTEAFF. CDR3 DNA: TGTGCCAGCAGTTTAATAGGAGGAACTGAAGCTTTCTTT.

The rearrangement uses TRBV10-2 and TRBJ2-7, with 7 bases matching TRBD1. Trimming took 2 bases from V and 3 from J; bases not matched to a gene: 1. Looked up from germline, CDR1 is WSHSY and CDR2 is SAAADI. This CDR3 is built from 13 residues. The CDR3 region has the DNA TGCGCCAGCAGTGAGAGGGACAGCTACGAGCAGTACTTC. Amino acids: CASSERDSYEQYF.

This chain links TRBV28 with TRBJ2-1, with 11 bases fitting TRBD2. V dropped 5 bases and J dropped 5; count of bases not matched to a gene: 5. This CDR3 spans 15 amino acids. Germline V gives CDR1 MDHEN, CDR2 SYDVKM. The CDR3 loop reads CASSHSGRADNEQFF. The CDR3 region has the DNA TGTGCCAGCAGTCATAGCGGGAGGGCCGACAATGAGCAGTTCTTC.

The V gene is TRBV6-6, the J gene TRBJ2-7; maybe TRBD2 (6 bases). Germline CDR1 MNHNY, CDR2 SVGAGI (reference sequence). Trimming stripped 6 bases from V and 0 bases from J, with 12 bases between. CDR3 size: 14 residues. The CDR3 DNA is TGTGCCAGCAGGGGAGGATCGAGCTCCTACGAGCAGTACTTC. Amino acids: CASRGGSSSYEQYF.

This clone was counted once. CDR3 DNA sequence: TGTGCCAGCACCCCGAAGGGCACTGAAGCTTTCTTT. Encoded protein: CASTPKGTEAFF. The V gene is TRBV4-2, the J gene TRBJ1-1, with D uncertain. CDR1 LGHNA and CDR2 YNFKEQ come from the germline V gene. The CDR3 covers 12 residues. V was pared by 7 bases and J by 4 bases, with 10 bases between.

The chain uses TRBV7-9 and TRBJ2-1, with 14 bases matching TRBD2. CDR1 is SEHNR, CDR2 FQNEAQ, per germline (reference sequence). Germline trimming cut 5 bases from V and 13 bases from J; bases unmatched to any gene: 4. The length of the CDR3 is 13 residues. CDR3 sequence (DNA): TGTGCCAGCAGCCCCGGGACTAGCGGGGGACAGTTCTTC. Residues: CASSPGTSGGQFF. Filled out from reference TRBV7-9 and TRBJ2-1, the complete variable domain reads DTGVSQNPRHKITKRGQNVTFRCDPISEHNRLYWYRQTLGQGPEFLTYFQNEAQLEKSRLLSDRFSAERPKGSFSTLEIQRTEQGDSAMYLCASSPGTSGGQFFGPGTRLTVL.

CDR3 coding DNA: TGTGCCAGCAGCGTAGGGGGGGACCCAAGAGTCTCTGGGGCCAACGTCCTGACTTTC. It translates to CASSVGGDPRVSGANVLTF. The genes are TRBV9 and TRBJ2-6; D might be TRBD2 (6 bases). The CDR3 is 19 amino acids. Germline CDR1 reads SGDLS; CDR2 reads YYNGEE. V was pared by 0 bases and J by 0 bases, with 16 bases between.

The chain is built from TRBV10-1 and TRBJ2-2, with D unresolved. V was clipped by 3 bases and J by 7 bases, with 9 bases between them. CDR1 is WNHNN, CDR2 SYGVQD, per germline (reference sequence). CDR3 size: 13 residues. CDR3 bases: TGCGCCAGCAGTGATAGGTCAAACGGGGAGCTGTTTTTT. This codes for CASSDRSNGELFF.

J is TRBJ2-3 and V is TRBV4-1, with 13 bases aligning to TRBD2. The length of the CDR3 is 18 residues. After removal of 1 base from V and 5 bases from J, the junction contained 9 bases not matched to a gene. Germline CDR1 and CDR2: MGHRA and YSYEKL. The CDR3 coding sequence is TGCGCCAGCAGCCAAGTCTTCGGGACTAGCGGGATCGGAGATACGCAGTATTTT. It specifies CASSQVFGTSGIGDTQYF.